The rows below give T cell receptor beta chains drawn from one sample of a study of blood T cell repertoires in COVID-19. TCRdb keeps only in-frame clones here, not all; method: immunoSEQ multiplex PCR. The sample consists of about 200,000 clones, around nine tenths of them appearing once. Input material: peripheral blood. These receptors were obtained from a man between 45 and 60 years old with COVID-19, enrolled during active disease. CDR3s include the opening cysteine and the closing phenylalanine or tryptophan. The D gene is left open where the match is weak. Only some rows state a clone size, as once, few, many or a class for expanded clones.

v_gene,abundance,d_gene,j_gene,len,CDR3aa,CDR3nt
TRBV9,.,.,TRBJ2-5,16,CASSPPEGGAGETQYF,TGTGCCAGCAGCCCCCCTGAGGGGGGGGCGGGAGAGACCCAGTACTTC
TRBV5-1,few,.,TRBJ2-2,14,CASSLGEITGELFF,TGCGCCAGCAGCTTGGGCGAGATCACCGGGGAGCTGTTTTTT
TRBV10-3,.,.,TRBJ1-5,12,CAIRDSDQPQHF,TGTGCCATCAGGGACAGCGATCAGCCCCAGCATTTT
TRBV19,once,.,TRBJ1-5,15,CASSIQGSHNQPQHF,TGTGCCAGTAGTATTCAGGGTTCCCACAATCAGCCCCAGCATTTT
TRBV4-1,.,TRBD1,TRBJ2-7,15,CASSQARTGAYEQYF,TGCGCCAGCAGCCAGGCCCGGACAGGAGCCTACGAGCAGTACTTC
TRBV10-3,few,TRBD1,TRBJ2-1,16,CAISEVGTEVQPEQFF,TGTGCCATCAGTGAGGTGGGGACAGAAGTACAACCCGAGCAGTTCTTC
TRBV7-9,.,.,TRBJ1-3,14,CASSRGGSGNTIYF,TGTGCCAGCAGCCGTGGGGGGTCTGGAAACACCATATATTTT
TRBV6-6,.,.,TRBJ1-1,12,CASSYSGSEAFF,TGTGCCAGCAGTTACTCGGGCAGTGAAGCTTTCTTT
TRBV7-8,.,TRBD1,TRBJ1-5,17,CASSLRTGQGSNQPQHF,TGTGCCAGCAGCTTGAGGACGGGACAGGGTAGCAATCAGCCCCAGCATTTT
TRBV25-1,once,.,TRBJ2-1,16,CASSEYGWAGGNEQFF,TGTGCCAGCAGTGAATATGGTTGGGCAGGTGGCAATGAGCAGTTCTTC
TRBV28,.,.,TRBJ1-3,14,CASTKTRSGNTIYF,TGTGCCAGCACAAAGACACGCTCTGGAAACACCATATATTTT
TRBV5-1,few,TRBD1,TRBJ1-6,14,CASSAGQGNSPLHF,TGCGCCAGCAGCGCGGGACAGGGTAATTCACCCCTCCACTTT
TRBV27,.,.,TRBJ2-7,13,CASSFGQNYEQYF,TGTGCCAGCAGTTTTGGTCAGAACTACGAGCAGTACTTC
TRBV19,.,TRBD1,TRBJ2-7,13,CASSGTGGYEQYF,TGTGCCAGTAGCGGGACAGGGGGCTACGAGCAGTACTTC
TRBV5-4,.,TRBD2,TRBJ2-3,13,CASRRGGIDTQYF,TGTGCCAGCAGGCGGGGGGGCATAGATACGCAGTATTTT
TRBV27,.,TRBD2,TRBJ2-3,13,CASRGLAGGTQYF,TGTGCCAGCAGGGGACTAGCGGGAGGTACGCAGTATTTT
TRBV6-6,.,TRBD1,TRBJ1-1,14,CASSKQGANTEAFF,TGTGCCAGCAGTAAACAGGGGGCGAACACTGAAGCTTTCTTT
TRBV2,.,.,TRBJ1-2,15,CASIIEPGRLSGYTF,TGTGCCAGCATTATAGAACCAGGTCGTCTGTCCGGCTACACCTTC
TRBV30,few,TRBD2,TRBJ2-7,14,CAWERLAGTYEQYF,TGTGCCTGGGAAAGACTAGCGGGGACCTACGAGCAGTACTTC
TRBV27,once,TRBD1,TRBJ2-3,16,CASSYTGATGTDTQYF,TGTGCCAGCAGTTACACAGGGGCCACGGGCACAGATACGCAGTATTTT
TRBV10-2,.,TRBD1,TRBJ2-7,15,CASRPGQGYSYEQYF,TGCGCCAGCAGACCGGGACAGGGGTACTCCTACGAGCAGTACTTC
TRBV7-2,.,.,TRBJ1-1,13,CASSLSGNTEAFF,TGTGCCAGCAGCTTGAGCGGTAACACTGAAGCTTTCTTT
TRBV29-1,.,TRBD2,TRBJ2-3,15,CSVEVAGMGTDTQYF,TGCAGCGTTGAAGTAGCGGGAATGGGCACAGATACGCAGTATTTT